The clone carrying this T cell receptor (beta chain) was seen many times. The antigen is unknown. The data derive from a study of T-cell reconstitution after alpha-beta-depleted transplantation in children. Findings and limits, study-wide: Surviving recipient T cells and intrathymic progenitors accounted for some patients' high TCRbeta diversity at day 60. The main origin of T-cell counts and diversity one year after transplant was newly produced T cells. There were reportedly several hundred expanded graft clones from which alpha-beta T cells came about two months after transplant.

CDR1 is SGHKS, CDR2 YYEKEE, per germline (reference sequence). The CDR3 runs 14 residues. The germline V and J ends were trimmed by 4 bases and 4 bases, with 14 bases remaining between them. The authors prepared the TCRbeta library with unique molecular identifiers. TCRdb fed the PCR reads into MiXCR, producing one record per CDR3 protein. Of approximately 82,000 distinct CDR3 sequences detected, about 16% appear once; the ten largest clones hold roughly a fifth. The sequence derives from a male patient between 2 and 15 years old who had a stem cell transplant for acute lymphoblastic leukemia, so the T cells may come from the graft donor. The sequencing here drew on PBMCs, mostly from graft donor cells, taken 180 days after TCRalphabeta/CD19-depleted stem cell transplant. The chain joins TRBV5-5 to TRBJ1-2; D possibly corresponds to TRBD1 (5 bases). The DNA for the CDR3 is TGTGCCAGCAGCCGAACCGGGACGACCTATGGCTACACCTTC. It yields the protein CASSRTGTTYGYTF.